Sequencing of this T cell receptor beta chain was carried out in a study of blood T cell repertoires in COVID-19. Study as a whole: There were acute and convalescent COVID-19 samples, and they came from the United States, Italy and Spain. From T cells, B-cell-depleted T cells, or PBMCs came the material, which was cDNA or gDNA.

Researchers sorted participants into cohorts using their self-reported clinical history. In the original analysis: By means of reference gene primer amplification, nucleated cell counts were estimated. Assay: immunoSEQ multiplex PCR; the TCRdb copy retains only in-frame clones and omits some. V, J and clone size were drawn from that table, and D and trimming were deduced from the DNA. Of roughly 260,000 clones in the sample, roughly 87% are singletons; the top ten hold 2.5% to 3%. CDR1 is LGHNA, CDR2 YNFKEQ, per germline. The CDR3 covers 15 residues. The V and J ends lost 1 base and 5 bases respectively, with 14 bases between them.

Sequencing was done on a sample of PBMCs or T cells enriched from blood (not recorded which). The receptor comes from a woman younger than 45 with acute COVID-19. V and J are TRBV4-2 and TRBJ1-1; no clear D. The CDR3: CASSQVEVSGTEAFF. CDR3 nucleotides: TGTGCCAGCAGCCAAGTGGAGGTTTCCGGGACTGAAGCTTTCTTT.